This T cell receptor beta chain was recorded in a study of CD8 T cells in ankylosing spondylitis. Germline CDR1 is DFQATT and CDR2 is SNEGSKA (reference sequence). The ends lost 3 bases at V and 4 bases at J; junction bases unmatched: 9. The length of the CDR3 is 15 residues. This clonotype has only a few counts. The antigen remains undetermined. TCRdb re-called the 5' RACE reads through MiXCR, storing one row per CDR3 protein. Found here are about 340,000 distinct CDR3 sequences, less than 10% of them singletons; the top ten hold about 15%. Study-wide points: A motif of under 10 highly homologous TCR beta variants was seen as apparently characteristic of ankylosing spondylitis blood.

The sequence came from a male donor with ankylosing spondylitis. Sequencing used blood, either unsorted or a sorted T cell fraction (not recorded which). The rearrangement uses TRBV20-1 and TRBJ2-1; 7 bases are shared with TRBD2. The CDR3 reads CSASEGLPIYNEQFF. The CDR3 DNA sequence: TGCAGTGCTAGCGAGGGACTACCCATATACAATGAGCAGTTCTTC.